This is a list of T cell receptor beta chains from one sample in a study of blood T cell repertoires in COVID-19. Profiling relied on immunoSEQ multiplex PCR, and the TCRdb table lists in-frame clones only, not all of them. Of hundreds of thousands of clones in the sample, around 86% were seen once. Sequenced sample: PBMCs or T cells enriched from blood (not recorded which). The receptors stem from a man aged 40-49 years who had recovered from COVID-19. Both conserved end residues are part of each CDR3. A D gene is named only where the DNA matches it firmly. Some rows mark clone size as missing; the rest say once, few, many or name a class of expanded clone.

clone_size	v_call	d_call	j_call	cdr3_aa	cdr3_nt
-	TRBV27	-	TRBJ1-3	CASSSYRVPGNTIYF	TGTGCCAGCAGTTCCTACAGGGTCCCTGGAAACACCATATATTTT
-	TRBV19	-	TRBJ2-7	CASRNRGDYTRQYF	TGTGCCAGTAGAAACAGGGGGGACTATACGAGGCAGTACTTC
-	TRBV11-2	TRBD1	TRBJ1-1	CASSFDRGWVHTEAFF	TGTGCCAGCAGCTTTGACAGGGGATGGGTTCACACTGAAGCTTTCTTT
-	TRBV12-3/TRBV12-4	-	TRBJ2-1	CASSRIAEQFF	TGTGCCAGCAGTCGGATAGCGGAGCAGTTCTTC
-	TRBV28	TRBD2	TRBJ2-1	CASSFLAGGPMYNEQFF	TGTGCCAGCAGTTTCCTAGCGGGAGGGCCGATGTACAATGAGCAGTTCTTC
-	TRBV5-6	-	TRBJ1-3	CASSLAAGTSGNTIYF	TGTGCCAGCAGCTTGGCGGCAGGGACTTCTGGAAACACCATATATTTT
once	TRBV18	-	TRBJ2-7	CASSHPEAEQYF	TGTGCCAGCTCTCATCCCGAGGCCGAGCAGTACTTC
few	TRBV4-3	-	TRBJ1-1	CASSHDGGRDTEAFF	TGCGCCAGCAGCCACGACGGTGGGCGCGACACTGAAGCTTTCTTT
-	TRBV18	-	TRBJ2-5	CASSPGAGSETQYF	TGTGCCAGCTCACCAGGGGCCGGGTCCGAGACCCAGTACTTC
-	TRBV18	-	TRBJ2-5	CASSPRDKQETQYF	TGTGCCAGCTCGCCCCGGGACAAACAAGAGACCCAGTACTTC
-	TRBV7-7	TRBD2	TRBJ2-5	CASSSGLAGGQETQYF	TGTGCTAGCAGCTCCGGACTAGCGGGGGGACAAGAGACCCAGTACTTC
-	TRBV7-6	-	TRBJ1-5	CASSFKKGFCSQPQHF	TGTGCCAGCAGCTTTAAGAAGGGGTTCTGTAGTCAGCCCCAGCATTTT
-	TRBV10-3	-	TRBJ2-7	CAISEGALYEQYF	TGTGCCATCAGTGAAGGGGCCCTCTACGAGCAGTACTTC
-	TRBV12-3/TRBV12-4	TRBD1	TRBJ1-5	CASQDRVDQPQHF	TGTGCCAGCCAGGACAGGGTGGATCAGCCCCAGCATTTT
-	TRBV28	TRBD1	TRBJ1-1	CASRVDRGPPEAFF	TGTGCCAGCAGAGTAGACAGGGGCCCGCCTGAAGCTTTCTTT
once	TRBV11-2	TRBD2	TRBJ2-7	CASIKTSGGSPFEQYF	TGTGCCAGCATCAAGACTAGCGGGGGGTCTCCCTTCGAGCAGTACTTC
-	TRBV7-2	TRBD2	TRBJ2-7	CASSRTSGRDGREQYF	TGTGCCAGCAGCAGGACTAGCGGGAGGGACGGGCGCGAGCAGTACTTC
-	TRBV3-1/TRBV3-2	TRBD2	TRBJ2-1	CATGGAGGPRINEQFF	TGTGCCACAGGAGGGGCGGGAGGGCCTCGTATCAATGAGCAGTTCTTC
-	TRBV4-1	-	TRBJ2-7	CASSQVVGPGSYEQYF	TGCGCCAGCAGCCAAGTTGTTGGACCAGGGTCCTACGAGCAGTACTTC
-	TRBV5-8	-	TRBJ2-5	CASSLGVETQYF	TGTGCCAGCAGCTTGGGAGTGGAGACCCAGTACTTC
-	TRBV7-6	-	TRBJ2-7	CASSLRGPTYEQYF	TGTGCCAGCAGCTTGCGGGGACCGACCTACGAGCAGTACTTC